This T cell receptor beta chain was observed in a study of regulatory T cells in long-lasting Graves disease. Study overall: The term persistent Graves' disease signified upward of 5 years on antithyroid drugs with positive TSH receptor antibodies. Study-level results: New patients shared 800 to 1,000 public clonotypes, fewer than the approximately 2,500 shared by persistent patients.

The TCR beta library used iRepertoire HTBI primers with Arm-PCR amplification of CDR3. Using its own MiXCR run on the multiplex PCR reads, TCRdb lists one record per CDR3 protein. The repertoire holds roughly 400,000 distinct CDR3 sequences, with 20% to 25% as singletons. On this clonotype itself: What it recognizes is unknown.

The CDR3 is 14 residues long. Germline CDR1 is SGHNT and CDR2 is YYREEE (reference sequence). The ends were cut back, 2 bases at V and 1 base at J, with 9 bases in the middle. Specified time point: persistent/refractory GD, antithyroid drugs over 5 years with positive TRAb. Construction of the TCR library relied on RNA isolated from PBMCs. The rearrangement joins TRBV5-4 to TRBJ1-1; D not certain. This clonotype was sampled from a female donor with Graves disease. Source: peripheral blood mononuclear cells (PBMCs), taken when the disease was refractory, from a patient treated with antithyroid drugs. CDR3 sequence (DNA): TGTGCCAGCAGCTTCACACGGACGAACACTGAAGCTTTCTTT. It translates to CASSFTRTNTEAFF.